This T cell receptor (beta chain) was obtained from a study of a mutant IDH1 vaccine in newly diagnosed glioma. Study at large: In some groups vaccination began 4-6 weeks post-radiotherapy; others received it with temozolomide. Sex distribution of treated patients was approximately 60% male and 37.5% female; mean age was around 42 years. Every participant had undergone radiotherapy, temozolomide, or both before, and most underwent both.

Profiling relied on immunoSEQ multiplex PCR, and the TCRdb table lists in-frame clones only, not all of them. This sample has about 54,000 clones, with 80% to 90% found just once. The CDR3 has 16 amino acids. V was cut by 3 bases and J by 4 bases, with 15 bases left in between. Germline V lookup: CDR1 SGHTA, CDR2 FQGNSA. Time point in this sample: week 23, last vaccination. One vaccine dose held 300 ug of mutant IDH1 20-mer peptide and came with topical imiquimod. Donor diagnoses consisted of new WHO grade 3 or 4 IDH1-mutant, ATRX-lost astrocytomas. This clone has only a few counts. Its matching antigen is unknown.

Sequenced here: PBMCs, sampled from a glioma patient whose treatment included an IDH1 peptide vaccine. The chain carries TRBV7-2 and TRBJ1-4; D is ambiguous. The sequence was collected from a man in his forties with glioma. The CDR3 DNA reads as TGTGCCAGCAGCTTCGCCCAGATATACGATAATGAAAAACTGTTTTTT. Protein: CASSFAQIYDNEKLFF.